Only a few counts were recorded for the clone carrying this TCR beta chain. Its antigen is as yet unknown. The entry originates in a study of T cells after yellow fever vaccination. Whole-study results and caveats: FACS-sorted repertoires could harbor abundant contaminating bulk-population clonotypes.

Using its own MiXCR run on the 5' RACE reads, TCRdb lists one record per CDR3 protein. The sample contains around 160,000 distinct CDR3 sequences, about 7% of which appear only once. Germline CDR1 is SGHTA and CDR2 is FQGNSA. The CDR3 extends over 14 amino acids. Trimming removed 8 bases at V and 1 base at J, with 14 bases between. The chain employs TRBV7-2 and TRBJ1-1; D ambiguous. The clonotype comes from a man in his late teens or twenties who received the YFV17D yellow fever vaccine. Specimen: CD4+ T cells sorted from PBMCs, collected around 5 days after the first yellow fever vaccination. The chain's CDR3 is CASRPPTGNTEAFF. Here the CDR3 DNA reads TGTGCCAGCCGCCCCCCAACGGGGAACACTGAAGCTTTCTTT.